Reported below is one T cell receptor (beta chain). The entry originates in a study of shared clonotypes between healthy human individuals. Whole-study context: The study enrolled two women and three men aged 18 to 49. Each donor's CD8 memory used one plate, CD8 naive two, each CD4 subset three.

CDR3 length equals 13 residues. Trimming shortened V by 4 bases and J by 10 bases, and 14 bases separated the two germline ends. The V gene's germline CDR1 is SGHTA and CDR2 FQGNSA. The input for sorted-subset replicate PCRs was around 0.2 ug DNA, about 29,000 T cell genomes. TCRdb's copy holds only in-frame clones and misses some; the assay was immunoSEQ multiplex PCR. The table shows approximately 2.1 million clones, with approximately 93% occurring only once. This receptor was identified in a man aged 18 to 29 in good health. Some clones in this sample may be carry-over from other donors' samples. V and J are TRBV7-2 and TRBJ2-1; TRBD1 might be the D (6 bases). The sequenced material came from naive CD4+ T cells from PBMCs. Regarding subset: CD45RA+ positively selected. CDR3 nucleotides: TGTGCCAGCAGCTCCCTTAGGGGGACCGAGCAGTTCTTC. This sequence encodes CASSSLRGTEQFF.